The 23 T cell receptor beta chains given below trace back to one sample, sequenced in a study of CD8+ T cells in alopecia areata. Lesional scalp punch biopsies and peripheral blood were collected from alopecia areata patients. Following RNA extraction, reverse transcription yielded cDNA that acted as the sequencing template. The protocol was immunoSEQ multiplex PCR, while the TCRdb copy is restricted to in-frame clones and leaves out a portion. The data hold some 7,000 clones, with roughly 66% observed a single time. Material: skin, obtained at week 0. These receptors were taken from a human donor with alopecia areata.

CDR3 in DNA: TGTGCCAGTAGTCCCAGAGACACTTATGGCTACACCTTC. Translating it yields CASSPRDTYGYTF. This chain links TRBV19 with TRBJ1-2; no reliable D call. CDR3 length: 13 amino acids. Trimming removed 5 bases at V and 5 bases at J, with 12 bases between. Germline V gene lookup returns CDR1 LNHDA and CDR2 SQIVND (reference sequence).

This clone was observed a handful of times. The rearrangement uses TRBV4-1 and TRBJ1-1; D is uncertain. The CDR3 extends over 13 amino acids. Germline V gives CDR1 MGHRA, CDR2 YSYEKL. Trimming removed 1 base at V and 6 bases at J, with 9 bases between. The CDR3 DNA reads as TGCGCCAGCAGCCAAGTCCCTTCGTCTGAAGCTTTCTTT. It is translated as CASSQVPSSEAFF.

The J gene is TRBJ2-5, the V gene TRBV7-7; 7 bases agree with TRBD2. V lost 4 bases, J lost 7 bases, and 15 bases stayed unmatched. The germline gives CDR1 SSHAT, CDR2 FNYEAQ (reference sequence). The CDR3 covers 16 residues. CDR3 in DNA: TGTGCCAGCAGCTCAAAGCGGGACCCCGGGCCTGGGACCCAGTACTTC. This codes for CASSSKRDPGPGTQYF.

This chain links TRBV18 with TRBJ2-3; 7 nucleotides align to TRBD1. The CDR3 is made up of 13 amino acids. The germline gives CDR1 KGHSH, CDR2 LQKENI. V shed 4 bases, J shed 7 bases, and the junction held 5 bases outside the gene matches. Here the CDR3 reads CASSQRDRHTQYF. In DNA form, the CDR3 reads TGTGCCAGCTCACAGAGGGACAGACATACGCAGTATTTT.

V and J are TRBV11-1 and TRBJ2-5; the D gene is possibly TRBD1 (5 bases). The CDR3 runs to 13 residues. CDR1 is SGHAT, CDR2 FQDESV, per germline (reference sequence). Trimming took 2 bases from V and 6 from J, leaving 10 bases between them. The CDR3 sequence: CASSLPGLKTQYF. The CDR3 DNA reads TGTGCCAGCAGCTTACCAGGGTTGAAGACCCAGTACTTC.

The count of this clone is one. The rearrangement joins TRBV6-5 to TRBJ1-5, with D tentatively TRBD1 (5 bases). V was clipped by 8 bases and J by 1 base, with 9 bases between them. This CDR3 contains 13 residues. Germline CDR1 reads MNHEY; CDR2 reads SVGAGI. In DNA form, the CDR3 reads TGTGCCAGCGGCGAGGGGAGCAATCAGCCCCAGCATTTT. It is translated as CASGEGSNQPQHF.

This chain connects TRBV4-1 to TRBJ1-3, with D unclear. Germline CDR1 reads MGHRA; CDR2 reads YSYEKL. V was pared by 2 bases and J by 4 bases, with 6 bases between. This CDR3 region has 13 residues. In DNA, the CDR3 is TGCGCCAGCAGCCAAACCCGAGGAAACACCATATATTTT. Protein: CASSQTRGNTIYF.

This clone came up a few times. This rearrangement joins TRBV12-5 to TRBJ1-1; D may be TRBD1 (5 bases). The CDR3 loop spans 16 amino acids. V lost 0 bases and J 6 bases, leaving 17 bases between the germline ends. Germline-derived CDR1 and CDR2 are LGHNT and FRNRAP. The CDR3 spells CASGLVPQGITPEAFF. The CDR3 region has the DNA TGTGCTAGTGGTTTGGTACCCCAGGGTATAACTCCTGAAGCTTTCTTT.

The rearrangement uses TRBV9 and TRBJ1-6; D is uncertain. Germline CDR1 reads SGDLS; CDR2 reads YYNGEE. Deletions cut 0 bases from V and 7 bases from J, with 5 bases between. CDR3 length equals 13 residues. In DNA form, the CDR3 reads TGTGCCAGCAGCGTAGAAGGGAATTCACCCCTCCACTTT. Protein sequence: CASSVEGNSPLHF.

The chain recombines TRBV9 with TRBJ2-2, with 7 nucleotides matching TRBD1. Per germline, CDR1 SGDLS and CDR2 YYNGEE. The CDR3 is 16 residues long. The V gene end was trimmed by 1 base and the J gene end by 1 base; junction bases not matched to a gene: 4. Here the CDR3 reads CASSVNRQGNTGELFF. The CDR3, as DNA: TGTGCCAGCAGCGTAAATCGACAGGGGAACACCGGGGAGCTGTTTTTT.

This rearrangement joins TRBV5-1 to TRBJ2-5; possible D gene TRBD1, 7 bases. Germline-derived CDR1 and CDR2 are SGHRS and YFSETQ. V gave up 6 bases and J gave up 6 bases, with 18 bases separating them. The CDR3 length is 14 residues. Here the CDR3 DNA reads TGCGCCAGCACCACCCCAGGGGGAGGAAAGACCCAGTACTTC. Amino acid sequence: CASTTPGGGKTQYF.

The CDR3 bases are TGTGCCAGCAGCTTAGGGACAGGGTTTTCCTACAATGAGCAGTTCTTC. Translated, it gives CASSLGTGFSYNEQFF. The V gene is TRBV7-9, the J gene TRBJ2-1; 8 bases are a match to TRBD1. The ends lost 1 base at V and 1 base at J; junction bases unmatched: 3. CDR3 length: 16 residues. Germline CDR1 SEHNR, CDR2 FQNEAQ (reference sequence).

The chain is built from TRBV5-1 and TRBJ2-1; 8 bases map to TRBD2. The CDR3 loop spans 20 amino acids. CDR1 SGHRS and CDR2 YFSETQ come from the germline V gene. J was trimmed by 6 bases and V by 4 bases; bases with no gene match: 24. The CDR3 here is CASSAFSVSLLAGPFNEQFF. CDR3 in DNA: TGCGCCAGCAGCGCATTTTCCGTCTCTCTTTTAGCGGGGCCCTTCAATGAGCAGTTCTTC.

In regard to this clone: The conserved final phenylalanine or tryptophan is absent from the CDR3, which likely points to a read error. This chain uses TRBV10-3 with TRBJ2-7; 7 nucleotides agree with TRBD2. Germline V gene data show CDR1 as ENHRY and CDR2 as SYGVKD. V shed 4 bases, J shed 1 base, and the junction held 7 bases outside the gene matches. This CDR3 spans 15 amino acids. CDR3 region: CAISARGAGSYEQYL. DNA of the CDR3: TGTGCCATCAGTGCCCGGGGAGCGGGGTCCTACGAGCAGTACCTC.

J is TRBJ1-5 and V is TRBV2; no clear D. Germline V gene sequence: CDR1 SNHLY, CDR2 FYNNEI. The V end was cut by 5 bases, the J end by 5 bases, with 13 bases between. This CDR3 has 14 amino acids. Written as DNA, the CDR3 is TGTGCCAGCAGTAACCGACATTATGATCAGCCCCAGCATTTT. Translation: CASSNRHYDQPQHF.

This rearrangement joins TRBV6-1 to TRBJ1-2; D call uncertain. The CDR3 runs to 11 residues. Deletions cut 4 bases from V and 8 bases from J, with 8 bases between. Germline V gives CDR1 MNHNS, CDR2 SASEGT. Here the CDR3 reads CASSAVGGYTF. The DNA of the CDR3 is TGTGCCAGCAGTGCCGTAGGGGGCTACACCTTC.

The V call is TRBV5-1, the J call TRBJ1-2, with D maybe TRBD1 (5 bases). Germline V CDR1 and CDR2: SGHRS, YFSETQ. The CDR3 covers 15 residues. V lost 4 bases to trimming and J lost 1 base, with 14 bases between them. For the CDR3, the DNA is TGCGCCAGCAGCCAGCCGGGACGGATTAACTATGGCTACACCTTC. Amino acids: CASSQPGRINYGYTF.

This clone has only a few counts. The chain is built from TRBV2 and TRBJ2-1; 9 bases agree with TRBD2. The CDR3 spans 15 residues. The trim removed 6 bases at V and 6 bases at J, leaving 9 bases unmatched. Germline V gene data show CDR1 as SNHLY and CDR2 as FYNNEI. CDR3 residues: CASRGGGGAFNEQFF. The DNA of the CDR3 is TGTGCCAGCAGGGGGGGCGGGGGGGCGTTCAATGAGCAGTTCTTC.

The chain links TRBV5-1 to TRBJ2-5, with D uncertain. The J call is uncertain, as TRBJ2-7 better fits the DNA end. Germline CDR1 is SGHRS and CDR2 is YFSETQ. The CDR3 sequence is 13 residues long. The CDR3 protein is CASSLVAAYEQYF. The CDR3 nucleotides are TGCGCCAGCAGCTTGGTGGCCGCCTACGAGCAGTACTTC.

J is TRBJ1-2 and V is TRBV29-1, with 10 bases aligning to TRBD1. J lost 5 bases, V lost 4 bases, and 7 bases had no gene match. Germline V gene data show CDR1 as SQVTM and CDR2 as ANQGSEA. CDR3 size: 14 residues. The CDR3 DNA reads as TGCAGCGTTGGGAGACAGGGGGCGGAATATGGCTACACCTTC. It codes for CSVGRQGAEYGYTF. The variable domain in full, with the rest retrieved from reference TRBV29-1 and TRBJ1-2, is SAVISQKPSRDICQRGTSLTIQCQVDSQVTMMFWYRQQPGQSLTLIATANQGSEATYESGFVIDKFPISRPNLTFSTLTVSNMSPEDSSIYLCSVGRQGAEYGYTFGSGTRLTVV.

The chain uses TRBV2 and TRBJ2-1; TRBD1 matches 10 bases. Germline loops: CDR1 SNHLY, CDR2 FYNNEI. The length of the CDR3 is 13 residues. With 5 bases clipped from V and 7 bases from J, the junction kept 2 bases outside the gene matches. The CDR3 nucleotides are TGTGCCAGCAGTTGGGACAGGGGAAATGAGCAGTTCTTC. It translates to CASSWDRGNEQFF.

This chain connects TRBV9 to TRBJ2-5; 12 nucleotides align to TRBD2. The V segment lost 2 bases and the J segment 6 bases; nucleotides outside the gene matches: 11. The CDR3 length is 17 residues. Germline CDR1 reads SGDLS; CDR2 reads YYNGEE. CDR3 protein: CASSVGWVLAGGQTQYF. CDR3 nucleotides: TGTGCCAGCAGCGTTGGTTGGGTACTAGCGGGGGGACAGACCCAGTACTTC.

This clone was seen only a few times. This chain links TRBV7-5 with TRBJ2-5; the listed D gene, TRBD2, was not tested against the DNA. TRBV7-5 is a documented pseudogene. This CDR3 region has 16 residues. CDR3 sequence reads: CASSSKRDPGPGTQYF. The DNA of the CDR3 is TGTGCCAGCAGCTCAAAGCGGGACCCCGGGCCTGGGACCCAGTACTTC.